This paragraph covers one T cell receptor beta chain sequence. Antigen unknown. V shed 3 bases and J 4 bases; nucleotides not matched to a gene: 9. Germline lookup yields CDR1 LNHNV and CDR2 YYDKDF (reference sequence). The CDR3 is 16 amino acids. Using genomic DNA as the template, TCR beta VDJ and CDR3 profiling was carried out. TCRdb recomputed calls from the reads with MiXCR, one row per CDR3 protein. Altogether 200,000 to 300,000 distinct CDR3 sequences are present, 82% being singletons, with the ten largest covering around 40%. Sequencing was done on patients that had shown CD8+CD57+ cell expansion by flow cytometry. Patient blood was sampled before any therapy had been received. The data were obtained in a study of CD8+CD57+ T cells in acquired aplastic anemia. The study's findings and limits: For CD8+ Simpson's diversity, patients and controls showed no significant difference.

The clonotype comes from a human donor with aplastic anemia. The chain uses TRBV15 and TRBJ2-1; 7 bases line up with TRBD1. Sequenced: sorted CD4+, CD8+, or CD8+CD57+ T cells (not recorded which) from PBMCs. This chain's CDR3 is CATSRRGTAMYNEQFF. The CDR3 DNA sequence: TGTGCCACCAGCAGGAGGGGGACAGCCATGTACAATGAGCAGTTCTTC.